The T cell receptor beta chain described here comes from a study of early T cells in non-severe SARS-CoV-2 infection (dated by TCRdb to about 2021). For context, the study as a whole: Because TCR sequencing was done on bulk RNA from unsorted whole blood, the alpha and beta chains could not be paired. What the study reported, not specific to this receptor: VDJdb matching was skewed toward anti-spike CD8 responses and likely underestimated virus-specific expansions by missing private and CD4 specificities.

The junction carries 17 bases between V and J, which are trimmed by 6 bases and 0 bases respectively. From its cysteine to its phenylalanine, the CDR3 spans 15 amino acids. Just CDR3 DNA is preserved here, 45 bases in frame from base 1. According to the germline V gene, CDR1 reads SQVTM and CDR2 reads ANQGSEA. There are many counts of this clonotype. The clone's antigen remains unknown. No base-level quality is on record; no much larger clone is a single base apart. Library generation was performed with 5' RACE. The instrument given in TCRdb is NextSeq 500. The TCR library protocol attached unique molecular identifiers to individual cDNA molecules to correct for sequencing error and PCR bias. Both TCR alpha and beta chains were sequenced, and tight co-correlation was observed between alpha and beta sequence abundances in each sample. In the paper's pipeline: V gene, J gene and CDR3 annotation of TCR sequences was performed with Decombinator V4. TCRs were defined as expanded if a significant change between any two time points was detected under a Poisson model with p below 0.0001. TCR abundances were normalised to the total number of TCRs sequenced in each sample and reported as counts per million. TRAV1-2 paired with TRAJ12, TRAJ20 or TRAJ33 defined MAIT TCRs, while TRAV10 paired with TRAJ18 defined iNKT TCRs. VDJdb, accessed 1 November 2021, was searched for CMV, EBV and SARS-CoV-2 annotated TCRs, excluding TCRs annotated for multiple antigens. The raw public data were reprocessed by TCRdb itself: fastp quality trimming at Q25, MiXCR clonotype calling, in-frame beta chains only. Rows with one shared CDR3 protein collapse into an entry with the most common genes and DNA. TCRdb assigned the V and J calls; the authors' analysis was not used. For this sample the table gives tens of thousands of distinct CDR3 sequences, of which 9.5% to 13% were detected only once. The ten largest clones add up to 10% of the sample.

This was a case-control study nested in a cohort of healthcare workers in London, UK, who had nasopharyngeal swab PCR tests and blood samples taken every week. Healthcare workers were enrolled in the week of the UK lockdown, from 23 to 31 March 2020, and were followed every week for up to roughly 16 weeks. The sample comprised whole blood. The TCR originated in an adult who was a healthcare worker with PCR-confirmed SARS-CoV-2 infection or an uninfected control (not recorded which). Recombination linked TRBV29-1 to TRBJ1-2; 6 matching bases give a weak D call of TRBD1. The CDR3 loop reads CSVESTGIANYGYTF. The DNA sequence follows: TGCAGCGTCGAATCTACAGGGATAGCTAACTATGGCTACACCTTC.